The 12 T cell receptor beta chains below all came from one sample that was sequenced in a study of Ad26.COV2.S vaccination and SARS-CoV-2 variants. Here immunoSEQ multiplex PCR was the method, and the copy in TCRdb shows in-frame clones only, minus some. The sample lists hundreds of thousands of clones; about 89% were seen once. Regarding treatment: 15 to 20 received Ad26.COV2.S at low or high dose, single or two shots; several received placebo; per-sample allocation not given. The investigators took samples on day 63 after the first vaccine or placebo injection. The input for sequencing was peripheral blood, taken in a trial of Ad26.COV2.S vaccine versus placebo. These receptors were collected from a person between 18 and 60 years old who received the Ad26.COV2.S COVID-19 vaccine or a placebo.

This rearrangement joins TRBV5-1 to TRBJ1-2; 8 bases map to TRBD1. The germline gives CDR1 SGHRS, CDR2 YFSETQ. The CDR3 loop spans 15 amino acids. V lost 4 bases to trimming and J lost 1 base; unmatched junction nucleotides: 6. Written as DNA, the CDR3 is TGCGCCAGCAGCACCGGACAGGGCTATAACTATGGCTACACCTTC. Translating gives CASSTGQGYNYGYTF.

The CDR3 loop is CASSPRDRTLDTQYF. For the CDR3, the DNA is TGTGCCAGCAGCCCTCGGGACAGGACGTTAGATACGCAGTATTTT. The chain uses TRBV7-2 and TRBJ2-3, with 8 nucleotides matching TRBD1. Germline CDR1 SGHTA, CDR2 FQGNSA. The CDR3 runs 15 residues. J gave up 5 bases and V 5 bases, and 9 bases lay outside the gene matches.

This chain links TRBV7-2 with TRBJ1-1; 9 bases are shared with TRBD1. V shed 5 bases, J shed 6 bases, and the junction held 7 bases outside the gene matches. The CDR3 runs 14 residues. Germline CDR1 SGHTA, CDR2 FQGNSA. CDR3 residues: CASSPEGQGPEAFF. The DNA of the CDR3 is TGTGCCAGCAGCCCAGAAGGACAGGGGCCTGAAGCTTTCTTT. Combining the CDR3 with reference TRBV7-2 and TRBJ1-1 gives the whole variable domain GAGVSQSPSNKVTEKGKDVELRCDPISGHTALYWYRQSLGQGLEFLIYFQGNSAPDKSGLPSDRFSAERTGGSVSTLTIQRTQQEDSAVYLCASSPEGQGPEAFFGQGTRLTVV.

The CDR3, as DNA: TGTGCCAGCAGTTACTCTGGACAGAATGAGCAGTTCTTC. Translating gives CASSYSGQNEQFF. The V call is TRBV27, the J call TRBJ2-1, with a weak D call TRBD1 (6 bases). In germline, CDR1 is MNHEY, CDR2 SMNVEV (reference sequence). The CDR3 covers 13 residues. Trimming pared 4 bases from V and 7 bases from J, leaving 11 bases between.

The chain is built from TRBV30 and TRBJ1-2; no definite D call. The CDR3 is 13 residues long. The ends were cut back, 4 bases at V and 3 bases at J, with 12 bases in the middle. Germline V gene data show CDR1 as GTSNPN and CDR2 as SVGIG (reference sequence). The CDR3 DNA sequence: TGTGCCTGGATCGAACCAGACTACTATGGCTACACCTTC. Translation gives CAWIEPDYYGYTF. The variable domain in full, with the rest retrieved from reference TRBV30 and TRBJ1-2, is SQTIHQWPATLVQPVGSPLSLECTVEGTSNPNLYWYRQAAGRGLQLLFYSVGIGQISSEVPQNLSASRPQDRQFILSSKKLLLSDSGFYLCAWIEPDYYGYTFGSGTRLTVV.

The chain is built from TRBV29-1 and TRBJ2-1; 7 nucleotides align to TRBD1. The CDR3 extends over 16 amino acids. The V segment lost 6 bases and the J segment 2 bases; nucleotides outside the gene matches: 13. Per germline, CDR1 SQVTM and CDR2 ANQGSEA. DNA of the CDR3: TGCAGCGTCCTGGGACAGCCACTTGCGGCCTACAATGAGCAGTTCTTC. As protein: CSVLGQPLAAYNEQFF.

The V gene is TRBV30, the J gene TRBJ1-5; D gene uncertain. With 5 bases removed from V and 2 bases from J, the gap between germline ends came to 13 bases. Looked up from germline, CDR1 is GTSNPN and CDR2 is SVGIG (reference sequence). The CDR3 sequence is 14 residues long. The CDR3 loop reads CAWEVGGGNQPQHF. CDR3 nucleotide sequence: TGTGCCTGGGAAGTAGGAGGAGGCAATCAGCCCCAGCATTTT.

The chain employs TRBV11-2 and TRBJ1-4; tentatively, D is TRBD1 (6 bases). Germline V gives CDR1 SGHAT, CDR2 FQNNGV. CDR3 size: 14 residues. Trimming removed 6 bases from V and 4 bases from J, with 12 bases in between. The CDR3 DNA reads TGTGCCAGCAGGCCCGGGACAATTAATGAAAAACTGTTTTTT. Translating it yields CASRPGTINEKLFF.

The J gene is TRBJ2-7, the V gene TRBV29-1; D remains ambiguous. Germline CDR1 SQVTM, CDR2 ANQGSEA. The V gene lost 7 bases and the J gene lost 2 bases, with 12 bases spanning the gap. CDR3 length equals 12 residues. The CDR3 DNA reads TGCAGCGCGACCTCATCCGCCTACGAGCAGTACTTC. Translating gives CSATSSAYEQYF.

CDR3: CASSQVGRGRVNTGELFF. As DNA, the CDR3 is TGCGCCAGCAGCCAAGTGGGCAGGGGGCGAGTGAACACCGGGGAGCTGTTTTTT. This chain uses TRBV4-1 with TRBJ2-2; 8 bases align to TRBD1. The V and J ends lost 1 base and 1 base, in that order; junction bases with no gene match: 8. Germline V CDR1 and CDR2: MGHRA, YSYEKL. The CDR3 covers 18 residues.

The chain uses TRBV6-5 and TRBJ2-7; 8 bases are shared with TRBD2. Germline values: CDR1 MNHEY, CDR2 SVGAGI. Trimming cost V 7 bases and J 4 bases; bases outside gene matches: 9. The CDR3 length is 14 residues. CDR3 sequence (DNA): TGTGCCAGCACCCCAGCGGGAGAGGGGTACGAGCAGTACTTC. Translating gives CASTPAGEGYEQYF.

The chain recombines TRBV12-2 with TRBJ2-4; the table names TRBD2, a call not compared with the DNA. TRBV12-2 is flagged as a pseudogene. This CDR3 is built from 15 residues. For the CDR3, the DNA is TGTGCAAGTCGCTTAGGAGGCACAGCCAAAAACATTCAGTACTTC. Encoded protein: CASRLGGTAKNIQYF.